This T cell receptor (beta chain) is drawn from a study of blood T cell repertoires in COVID-19. The CDR3 runs 14 residues. CDR1 SGHRS and CDR2 YFSETQ come from the germline V gene. V was cut by 0 bases and J by 7 bases, with 13 bases left in between. In the original processing: For nucleated cells, counts were estimated from reference gene primer amplification. Libraries were prepared by immunoSEQ multiplex PCR; TCRdb keeps only in-frame clonotypes and omits some of them. The V and J calls and clone size were taken over from that table, and D and trimming were inferred from the DNA. The table lists over 140,000 clones, roughly 80% of them singletons, with roughly 10% in the top ten.

The genes are TRBV5-1 and TRBJ1-2, with D maybe TRBD1 (6 bases). Sample: peripheral blood. The receptor's source is a woman aged 45-60 years with active or convalescent COVID-19. CDR3 region: CASSLVAGAVGYTF. In DNA, the CDR3 is TGCGCCAGCAGCTTGGTAGCAGGGGCGGTTGGCTACACCTTC.